A single T cell receptor (beta chain) is shown here with its context. Its cognate antigen is unknown. Those patients who had chemo-refractory metastatic non-small-cell lung cancer were given focal radiation along with CTLA-4 blockade through ipilimumab. The protocol was immunoSEQ multiplex PCR, while the TCRdb copy is restricted to in-frame clones and leaves out a portion. The sample yields approximately 100,000 clones, roughly four fifths seen once. This entry is derived from a study of radiotherapy plus CTLA-4 blockade in lung cancer. Whole-study context: Of the patients, about 19% showed objective responses and about 30% attained disease control.

Germline V CDR1 and CDR2: SGDLS, YYNGEE. V was clipped by 4 bases and J by 8 bases, with 13 bases between them. This CDR3 is 13 amino acids long. Overall study findings and caveats: An expansion of tumor-derived TCR clones occurred in blood after radiotherapy plus ipilimumab. Response, reportedly, was best predicted by interferon-beta along with early blood T cell clone dynamics.

The chain couples TRBV9 to TRBJ2-1, with D perhaps TRBD1 (6 bases). This TCR was recovered from a human donor with non-small cell lung cancer who had a partial response to radiotherapy plus ipilimumab. Source: peripheral blood, taken from a patient treated with radiotherapy plus ipilimumab. In DNA form, the CDR3 reads TGTGCCAGCAGCCCCAGGGGCCAAGATGAGCAGTTCTTC. It is translated as CASSPRGQDEQFF.